These 7 T cell receptor beta chains were sequenced from one sample in a study of cytomegalovirus exposure and HLA in healthy donors. The PCR used 60 Vbeta and 13 Jbeta primers. TCRdb's copy holds only in-frame clones and misses some; the assay was immunoSEQ multiplex PCR. The sample holds 180,000 or so clones, more than 60% seen once. Sequenced sample: PBMCs. The receptors were gathered from a female donor in good health and CMV-seronegative.

Remarks on this clone: A read error may produce the germline difference seen at one junction end. The chain combines TRBV7-2 with TRBJ2-5; TRBD1 is a possible D gene (5 bases). Germline values: CDR1 SGHTA, CDR2 FQGNSA. The CDR3 length is 11 residues. The CDR3 DNA reads TGTGCCAGCAGCTTAGCGCTGGGGCCCCACTTC. It translates to CASSLALGPHF. Complete variable domain (other parts from reference TRBV7-2 and TRBJ2-5): GAGVSQSPSNKVTEKGKDVELRCDPISGHTALYWYRQSLGQGLEFLIYFQGNSAPDKSGLPSDRFSAERTGGSVSTLTIQRTQQEDSAVYLCASSLALGPHFGPGTRLLVL.

This clone has a handful of counts. The J gene is TRBJ2-2, the V gene TRBV29-1; tentatively, D is TRBD2 (6 bases). CDR3 length: 13 amino acids. Germline V lookup: CDR1 SQVTM, CDR2 ANQGSEA. Trimming cost V 4 bases and J 6 bases, with 12 bases left between them. The CDR3 region is CSVAPSSAGELFF. For the CDR3, the DNA is TGCAGCGTTGCGCCCTCTAGCGCCGGGGAGCTGTTTTTT.

The genes are TRBV7-3 and TRBJ2-3; TRBD1 matches 7 bases. CDR1 SGHTA and CDR2 FQGTGA come from the germline V gene. With V trimmed by 2 bases and J by 2 bases, 10 bases remained unmatched. CDR3 size: 17 residues. The CDR3 coding sequence is TGTGCCAGCAGCTTAGCCCCACAGGGGTTCAACACAGATACGCAGTATTTT. This sequence encodes CASSLAPQGFNTDTQYF.

The chain has TRBV6-5 and TRBJ1-2; D is perhaps TRBD1 (6 bases). Between the trimmed V and J ends, which lost 5 bases and 7 bases, there was a span of 14 bases. Germline V gene lookup returns CDR1 MNHEY and CDR2 SVGAGI. CDR3 length: 13 amino acids. The CDR3 is CASSLLQGFGYTF. DNA for the CDR3: TGTGCCAGCAGTCTATTACAGGGTTTTGGCTACACCTTC.

The chain joins TRBV7-2 to TRBJ1-1; D gene unclear. The V gene lost 1 base and the J gene lost 7 bases, with 10 bases spanning the gap. The CDR3 has 13 amino acids. Germline V gene sequence: CDR1 SGHTA, CDR2 FQGNSA. The CDR3 sequence: CASSLDGLGEAFF. In DNA, the CDR3 is TGTGCCAGCAGCTTAGACGGGTTGGGTGAAGCTTTCTTT.

The CDR3 sequence is CASSPSGGSGSYEQYF. For the CDR3, the DNA is TGTGCCAGCAGTCCCTCTGGCGGGAGTGGCTCCTACGAGCAGTACTTC. This chain connects TRBV28 to TRBJ2-7, with 7 bases matching TRBD2. The CDR3 runs to 16 residues. V was pared by 5 bases and J by 0 bases, with 10 bases of the junction left unmatched. Germline CDR1 and CDR2: MDHEN and SYDVKM.

The chain combines TRBV5-1 with TRBJ1-5, with D perhaps matching TRBD1 (5 bases). Trimming left V 0 bases short and J 4 bases short, with 11 bases between. This CDR3 spans 15 amino acids. Germline CDR1 reads SGHRS; CDR2 reads YFSETQ. This chain's CDR3 is CASSLGAGENQPQHF. The CDR3 nucleotides are TGCGCCAGCAGCTTGGGTGCGGGGGAGAATCAGCCCCAGCATTTT.